This TCR beta chain was identified during a study of blood T cell repertoires in COVID-19. Study-level background: The United States, Italy and Spain provided the acute and convalescent COVID-19 samples. PBMCs, B-cell-depleted T cells, or T cells were the source of the cDNA or gDNA that made up the material.

The assay was immunoSEQ multiplex PCR, and TCRdb's table has in-frame clones only and misses some. The sample yields some 50,000 clones, just over 90% seen once. With 8 bases removed from V and 4 bases from J, the gap between germline ends came to 11 bases. The CDR3 runs to 13 residues. Germline CDR1 SGHTA, CDR2 FQGNSA. V usage is TRBV7-2 and J usage is TRBJ2-2, with D possibly TRBD2 on 6 matching bases. This sequence originates from a man in his forties with acute or convalescent COVID-19. Sequenced input: peripheral blood. The CDR3 DNA reads as TGTGCCAGCTCCGCGGGGACCACCGGGGAGCTGTTTTTT. It translates to CASSAGTTGELFF. Combining the CDR3 with reference TRBV7-2 and TRBJ2-2 gives the whole variable domain GAGVSQSPSNKVTEKGKDVELRCDPISGHTALYWYRQSLGQGLEFLIYFQGNSAPDKSGLPSDRFSAERTGGSVSTLTIQRTQQEDSAVYLCASSAGTTGELFFGEGSRLTVL.